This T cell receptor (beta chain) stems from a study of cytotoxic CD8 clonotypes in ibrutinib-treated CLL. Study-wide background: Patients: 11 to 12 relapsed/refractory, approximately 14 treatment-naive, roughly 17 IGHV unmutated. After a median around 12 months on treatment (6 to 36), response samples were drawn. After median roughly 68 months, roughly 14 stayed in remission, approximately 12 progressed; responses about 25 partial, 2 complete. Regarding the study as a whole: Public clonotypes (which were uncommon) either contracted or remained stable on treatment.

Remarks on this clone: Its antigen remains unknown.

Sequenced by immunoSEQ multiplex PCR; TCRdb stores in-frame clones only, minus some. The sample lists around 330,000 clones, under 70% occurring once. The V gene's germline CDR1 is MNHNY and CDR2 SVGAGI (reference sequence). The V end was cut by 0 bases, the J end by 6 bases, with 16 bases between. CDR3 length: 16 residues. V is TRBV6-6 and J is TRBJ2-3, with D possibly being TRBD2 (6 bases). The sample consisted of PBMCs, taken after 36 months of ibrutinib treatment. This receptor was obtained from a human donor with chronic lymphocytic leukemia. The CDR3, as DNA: TGTGCCAGCAGTTACTCGACGGGGGTCGTTACCGATACGCAGTATTTT. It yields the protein CASSYSTGVVTDTQYF.